The clone carrying this TCR beta chain came up once. This sample is drawn from a study of cytomegalovirus exposure and HLA in healthy donors. Germline CDR1 and CDR2: GTSNPN and SVGIG (reference sequence). V lost 1 base and J lost 7, with 11 bases in between. The CDR3 extends over 14 amino acids. The primer mix had 60 Vbeta and 13 Jbeta primers. Sequencing used immunoSEQ multiplex PCR; TCRdb keeps in-frame clones, though not all of them. The table has about 31,000 clones, around two thirds seen once. Sequencing was done on a sample of PBMCs. V and J are TRBV30 and TRBJ1-6; D is possibly TRBD1 (6 bases). The TCR comes from a man in his fifties or sixties in good health and CMV-seropositive. CDR3 DNA: TGTGCCTGGAGTGGAACGGACAGAAATTCACCCCTCCACTTT. This gives the protein CAWSGTDRNSPLHF.